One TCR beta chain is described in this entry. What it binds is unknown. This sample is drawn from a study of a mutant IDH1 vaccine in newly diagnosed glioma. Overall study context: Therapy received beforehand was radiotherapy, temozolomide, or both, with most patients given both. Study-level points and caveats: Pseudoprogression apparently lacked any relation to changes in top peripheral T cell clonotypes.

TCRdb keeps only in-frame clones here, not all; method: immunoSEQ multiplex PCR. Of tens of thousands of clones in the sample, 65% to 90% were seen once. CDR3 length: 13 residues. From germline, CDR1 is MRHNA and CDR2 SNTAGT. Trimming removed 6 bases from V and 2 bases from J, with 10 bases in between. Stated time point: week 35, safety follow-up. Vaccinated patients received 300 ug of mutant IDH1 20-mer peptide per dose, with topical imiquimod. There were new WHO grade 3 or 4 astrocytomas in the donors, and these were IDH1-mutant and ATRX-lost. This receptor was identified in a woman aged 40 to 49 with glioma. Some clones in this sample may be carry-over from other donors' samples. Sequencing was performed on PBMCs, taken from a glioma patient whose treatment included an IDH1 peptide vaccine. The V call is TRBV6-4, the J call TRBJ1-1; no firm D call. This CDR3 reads CASSTELNTEAFF. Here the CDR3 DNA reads TGTGCCAGCAGCACAGAGCTTAACACTGAAGCTTTCTTT.